The present T cell receptor (beta chain) was sequenced within a study of spatial heterogeneity in lung cancer. V lost 8 bases and J lost 0; bases outside the gene matches: 15. The length of the CDR3 is 17 residues. Per the germline V gene, CDR1 is MNHEY and CDR2 is SVGAGI. Time point here: blood at routine non-recurrence follow-up after resection. In its sample, this clonotype was seen a few times. TCRdb re-analysed the 5' RACE reads in MiXCR, keeping a single row per CDR3 protein. The sample comprises 25,000 to 35,000 distinct CDR3 sequences, almost 5.5% of which are singletons, and 24% rests with the top ten.

The source is a female donor with early-stage non-small cell lung cancer. This sample comprised PBMCs, obtained at follow-up. The chain recombines TRBV6-5 with TRBJ2-7; 8 bases map to TRBD1. Here the CDR3 DNA reads TGTGCCAGCCTCCGGGACAGGTCATGGGGGGACTCCTACGAGCAGTACTTC. Protein sequence: CASLRDRSWGDSYEQYF.